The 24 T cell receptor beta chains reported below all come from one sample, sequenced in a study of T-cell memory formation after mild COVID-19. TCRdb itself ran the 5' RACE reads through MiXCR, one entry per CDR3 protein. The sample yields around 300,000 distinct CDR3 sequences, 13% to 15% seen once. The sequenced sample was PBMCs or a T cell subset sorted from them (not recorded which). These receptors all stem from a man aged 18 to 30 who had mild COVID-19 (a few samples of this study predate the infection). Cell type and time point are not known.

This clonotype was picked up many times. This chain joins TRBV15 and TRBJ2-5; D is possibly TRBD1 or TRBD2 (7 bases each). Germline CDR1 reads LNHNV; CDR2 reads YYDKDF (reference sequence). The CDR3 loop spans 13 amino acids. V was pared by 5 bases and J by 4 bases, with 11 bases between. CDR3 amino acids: CATSPRGGETQYF. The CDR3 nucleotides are TGTGCCACCAGCCCCAGGGGGGGAGAGACCCAGTACTTC. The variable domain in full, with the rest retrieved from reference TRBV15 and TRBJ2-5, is DAMVIQNPRYQVTQFGKPVTLSCSQTLNHNVMYWYQQKSSQAPKLLFHYYDKDFNNEADTPDNFQSRRPNTSFCFLDIRSPGLGDTAMYLCATSPRGGETQYFGPGTRLLVL.

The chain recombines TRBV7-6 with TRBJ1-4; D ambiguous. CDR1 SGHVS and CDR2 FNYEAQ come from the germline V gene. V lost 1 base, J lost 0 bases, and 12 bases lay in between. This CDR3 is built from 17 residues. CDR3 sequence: CASSLETRMTTNEKLFF. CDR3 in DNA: TGTGCCAGCAGCTTAGAAACCAGGATGACAACTAATGAAAAACTGTTTTTT.

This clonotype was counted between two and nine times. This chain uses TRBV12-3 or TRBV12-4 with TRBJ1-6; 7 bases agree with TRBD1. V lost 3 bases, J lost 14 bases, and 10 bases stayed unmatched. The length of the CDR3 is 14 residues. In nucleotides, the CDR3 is TGTGCCAGCAGTTTTCCGGGACAGTTCTCCTCCCTCCACTTT. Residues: CASSFPGQFSSLHF.

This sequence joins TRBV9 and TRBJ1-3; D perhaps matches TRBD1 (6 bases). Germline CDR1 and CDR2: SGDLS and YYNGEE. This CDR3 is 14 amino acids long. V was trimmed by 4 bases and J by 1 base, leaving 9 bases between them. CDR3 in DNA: TGTGCCAGCAGCCACGGACAGTCTGGAAACACCATATATTTT. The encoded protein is CASSHGQSGNTIYF. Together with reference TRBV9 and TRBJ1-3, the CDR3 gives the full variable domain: DSGVTQTPKHLITATGQRVTLRCSPRSGDLSVYWYQQSLDQGLQFLIQYYNGEERAKGNILERFSAQQFPDLHSELNLSSLELGDSALYFCASSHGQSGNTIYFGEGSWLTVV.

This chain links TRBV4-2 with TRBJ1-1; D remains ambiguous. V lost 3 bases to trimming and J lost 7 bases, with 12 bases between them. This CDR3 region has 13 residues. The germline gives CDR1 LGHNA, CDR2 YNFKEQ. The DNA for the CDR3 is TGTGCCAGCAGCCAGTTCGCGGGGAATGAAGCTTTCTTT. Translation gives CASSQFAGNEAFF.

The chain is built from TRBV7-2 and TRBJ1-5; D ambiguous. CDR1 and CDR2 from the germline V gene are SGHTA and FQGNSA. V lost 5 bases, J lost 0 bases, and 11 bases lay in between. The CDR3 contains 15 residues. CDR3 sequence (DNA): TGTGCCAGCAGCCCCGATGGCTATAGCAATCAGCCCCAGCATTTT. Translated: CASSPDGYSNQPQHF.

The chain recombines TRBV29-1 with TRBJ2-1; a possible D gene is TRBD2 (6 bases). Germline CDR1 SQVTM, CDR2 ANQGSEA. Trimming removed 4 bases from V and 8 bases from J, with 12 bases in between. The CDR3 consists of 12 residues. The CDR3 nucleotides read TGCAGCGTTGGGGCGGGGTGGGATGAGCAGTTCTTC. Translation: CSVGAGWDEQFF.

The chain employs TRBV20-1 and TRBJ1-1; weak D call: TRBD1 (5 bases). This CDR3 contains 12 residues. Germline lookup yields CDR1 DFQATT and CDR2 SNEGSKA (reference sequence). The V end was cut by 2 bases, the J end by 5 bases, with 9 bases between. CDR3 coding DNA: TGCAGTGCTAGAAGTTCAGGGACTGAAGCTTTCTTT. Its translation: CSARSSGTEAFF.

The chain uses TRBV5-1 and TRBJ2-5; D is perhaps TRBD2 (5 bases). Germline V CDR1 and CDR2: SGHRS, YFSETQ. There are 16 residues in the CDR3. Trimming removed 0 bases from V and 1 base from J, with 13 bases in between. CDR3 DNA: TGCGCCAGCAGCTTGGCCGAAACTAGTCTCCAAGAGACCCAGTACTTC. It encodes CASSLAETSLQETQYF.

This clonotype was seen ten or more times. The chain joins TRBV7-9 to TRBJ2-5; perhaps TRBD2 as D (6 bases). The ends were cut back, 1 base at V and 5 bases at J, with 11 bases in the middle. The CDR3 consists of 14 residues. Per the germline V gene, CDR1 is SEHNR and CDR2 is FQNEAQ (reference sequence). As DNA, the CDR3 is TGTGCCAGCAGCTTAGTTCGTCGGGGGGAGACCCAGTACTTC. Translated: CASSLVRRGETQYF.

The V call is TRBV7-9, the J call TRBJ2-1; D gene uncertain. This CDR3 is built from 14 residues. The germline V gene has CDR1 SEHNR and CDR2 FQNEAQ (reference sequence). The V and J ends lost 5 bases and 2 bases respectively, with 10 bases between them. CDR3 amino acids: CASSPQNPYNEQFF. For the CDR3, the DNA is TGTGCCAGCAGCCCCCAGAACCCCTACAATGAGCAGTTCTTC.

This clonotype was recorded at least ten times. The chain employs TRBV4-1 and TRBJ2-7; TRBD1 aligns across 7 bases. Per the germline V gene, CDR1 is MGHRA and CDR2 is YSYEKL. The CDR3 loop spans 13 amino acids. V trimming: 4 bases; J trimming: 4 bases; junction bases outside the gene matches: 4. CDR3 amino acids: CASSPSGQYEQYF. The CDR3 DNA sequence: TGCGCCAGCAGCCCCTCGGGACAGTACGAGCAGTACTTC.

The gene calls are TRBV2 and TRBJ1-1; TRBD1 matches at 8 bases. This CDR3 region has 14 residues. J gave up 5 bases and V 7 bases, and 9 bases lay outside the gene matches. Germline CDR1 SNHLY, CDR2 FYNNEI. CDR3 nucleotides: TGTGCCAGCATACCCCGGACAGGGCGGACTGAAGCTTTCTTT. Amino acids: CASIPRTGRTEAFF.

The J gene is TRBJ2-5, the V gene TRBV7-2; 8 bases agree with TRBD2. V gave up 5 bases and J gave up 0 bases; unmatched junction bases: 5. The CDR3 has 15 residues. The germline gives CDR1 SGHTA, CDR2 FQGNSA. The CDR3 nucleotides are TGTGCCAGCAGCATGTCGCGGGGGGACCAAGAGACCCAGTACTTC. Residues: CASSMSRGDQETQYF.

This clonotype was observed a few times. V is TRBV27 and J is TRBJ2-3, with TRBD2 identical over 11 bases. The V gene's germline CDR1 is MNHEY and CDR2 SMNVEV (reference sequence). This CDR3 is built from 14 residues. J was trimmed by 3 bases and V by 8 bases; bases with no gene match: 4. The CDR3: CASQLAGATDTQYF. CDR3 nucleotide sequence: TGTGCCAGCCAACTAGCGGGGGCTACAGATACGCAGTATTTT.

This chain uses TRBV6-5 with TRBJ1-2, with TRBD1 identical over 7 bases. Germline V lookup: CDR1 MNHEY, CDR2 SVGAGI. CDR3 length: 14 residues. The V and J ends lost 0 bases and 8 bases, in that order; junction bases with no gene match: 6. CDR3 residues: CASSYSIPDRGYTF. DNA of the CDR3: TGTGCCAGCAGTTACTCGATACCGGACAGGGGCTACACCTTC.

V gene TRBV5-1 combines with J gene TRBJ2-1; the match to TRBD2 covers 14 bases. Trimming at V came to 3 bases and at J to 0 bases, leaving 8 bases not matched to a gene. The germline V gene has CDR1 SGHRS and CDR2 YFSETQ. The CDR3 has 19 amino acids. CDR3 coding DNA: TGCGCCAGCAGCTACCGACTAGCGGGGGGGACGAGCTCCTACAATGAGCAGTTCTTC. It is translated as CASSYRLAGGTSSYNEQFF. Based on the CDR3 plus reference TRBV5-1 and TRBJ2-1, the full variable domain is KAGVTQTPRYLIKTRGQQVTLSCSPISGHRSVSWYQQTPGQGLQFLFEYFSETQRNKGNFPGRFSGRQFSNSRSEMNVSTLELGDSALYLCASSYRLAGGTSSYNEQFFGPGTRLTVL.

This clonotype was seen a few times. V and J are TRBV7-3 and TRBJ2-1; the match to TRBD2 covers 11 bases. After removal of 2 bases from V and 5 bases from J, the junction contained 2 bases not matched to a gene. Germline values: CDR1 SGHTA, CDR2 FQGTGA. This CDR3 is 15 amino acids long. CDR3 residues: CASSLSSGGHNEQFF. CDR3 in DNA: TGTGCCAGCAGCTTATCTAGCGGGGGGCACAATGAGCAGTTCTTC.

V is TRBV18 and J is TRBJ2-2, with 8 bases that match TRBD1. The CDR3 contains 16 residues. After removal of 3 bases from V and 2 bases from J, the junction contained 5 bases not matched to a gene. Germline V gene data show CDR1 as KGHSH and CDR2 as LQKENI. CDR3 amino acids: CASSPRGQANTGELFF. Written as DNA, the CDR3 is TGTGCCAGCTCACCTCGGGGACAGGCTAACACCGGGGAGCTGTTTTTT.

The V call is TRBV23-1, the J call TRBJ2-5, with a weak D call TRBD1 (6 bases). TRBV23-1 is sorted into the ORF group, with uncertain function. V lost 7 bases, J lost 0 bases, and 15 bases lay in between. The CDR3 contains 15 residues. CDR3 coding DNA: TGCGCCAGCACCCCGAAGGGGGTTTACCAAGAGACCCAGTACTTC. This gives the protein CASTPKGVYQETQYF.

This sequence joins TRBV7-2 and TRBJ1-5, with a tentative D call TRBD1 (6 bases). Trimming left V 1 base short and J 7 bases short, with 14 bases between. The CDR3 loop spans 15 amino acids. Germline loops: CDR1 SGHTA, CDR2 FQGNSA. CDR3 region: CASSLGNRVHQPQHF. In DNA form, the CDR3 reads TGTGCCAGCAGCTTAGGGAACAGGGTCCACCAGCCCCAGCATTTT.

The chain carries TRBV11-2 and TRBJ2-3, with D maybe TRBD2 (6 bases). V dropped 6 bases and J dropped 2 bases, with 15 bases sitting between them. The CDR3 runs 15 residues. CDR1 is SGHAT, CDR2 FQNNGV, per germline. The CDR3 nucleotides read TGTGCCAGCAGTTCAACTAGCTCCCCCACAGATACGCAGTATTTT. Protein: CASSSTSSPTDTQYF.

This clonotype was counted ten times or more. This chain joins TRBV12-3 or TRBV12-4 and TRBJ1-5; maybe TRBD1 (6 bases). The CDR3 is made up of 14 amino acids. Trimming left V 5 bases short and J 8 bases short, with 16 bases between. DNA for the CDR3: TGTGCCAGCAGTCAGAACAGGGCCCATGAGCCCCAGCATTTT. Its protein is CASSQNRAHEPQHF.

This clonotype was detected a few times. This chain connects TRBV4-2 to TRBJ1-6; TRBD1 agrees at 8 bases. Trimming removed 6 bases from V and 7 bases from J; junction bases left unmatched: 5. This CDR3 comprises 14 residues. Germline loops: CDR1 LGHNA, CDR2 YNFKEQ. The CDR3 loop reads CASRGDRRNSPLHF. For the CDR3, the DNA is TGTGCCAGCAGGGGGGACAGGCGGAATTCACCCCTCCACTTT.